This entry is about one T cell receptor beta chain. Antigen: not known. The data stem from a study of cytomegalovirus exposure and HLA in healthy donors. With 60 Vbeta and 13 Jbeta primers, the PCR was carried out. TCRdb keeps only in-frame clones here, not all; method: immunoSEQ multiplex PCR. Among 150,000 to 200,000 clones, 80% to 85% were seen once, and the ten largest hold around 0.27%. Whole-study findings and limits: Across donors, presence/absence analyses took sequencing depth to be roughly uniform. Available immune exposure information covered CMV serostatus only.

Sequencing was done on a sample of PBMCs. The source of this sequence is a boy between 10 and 17 years old in good health and CMV-seronegative.

CDR3 DNA: TGTGCCACCAGCGACAGGGGCCGGGGGTCAAATCAGCCCCAGCATTTT. This codes for CATSDRGRGSNQPQHF. The genes are TRBV15 and TRBJ1-5, with 8 bases identical to TRBD1. Germline values: CDR1 LNHNV, CDR2 YYDKDF (reference sequence). This CDR3 has 16 amino acids. V lost 5 bases and J lost 4; bases outside the gene matches: 10.